The 5 T cell receptor beta chains below were found in one sample sequenced in a study of regulatory T cells in long-lasting Graves disease. This sample's time point: newly diagnosed GD, antithyroid drugs for less than 3 months. The TCR library was made from RNA that had been extracted from PBMCs in TRIzol. With iRepertoire HTBI primers and Arm-PCR of CDR3 regions, TCR beta libraries were built. TCRdb independently ran MiXCR on the multiplex PCR reads; one entry per CDR3 protein. The table records about 420,000 distinct CDR3 sequences, roughly 15% of them present only once. These sequences were also reported in another study, on T cells in Graves' hyperthyroidism and ophthalmopathy.

The source material was peripheral blood mononuclear cells (PBMCs), sampled at new diagnosis, from a patient treated with antithyroid drugs. Receptor source: a woman younger than 30 with Graves disease.

J is TRBJ2-1 and V is TRBV30; 9 bases line up with TRBD2. The V gene's germline CDR1 is GTSNPN and CDR2 SVGIG (reference sequence). The CDR3 consists of 14 residues. V lost 3 bases and J lost 4; bases outside the gene matches: 4. The CDR3 loop is CAWRESGGYNEQFF. The CDR3 DNA reads TGTGCCTGGAGAGAAAGCGGGGGGTACAATGAGCAGTTCTTC.

The chain joins TRBV12-3 or TRBV12-4 to TRBJ2-7; TRBD1 matches at 8 bases. J gave up 4 bases and V 2 bases, and 19 bases lay outside the gene matches. The CDR3 is made up of 19 amino acids. CDR3 bases: TGTGCCAGCAGTTTACCATACCCCCCTAAGACAGGGGAAGAGTACGAGCAGTACTTC. It encodes CASSLPYPPKTGEEYEQYF.

The sample holds many counts of this clonotype. The V gene is TRBV7-9, the J gene TRBJ2-7, with D tentatively TRBD2 (5 bases). Germline V gene data show CDR1 as SEHNR and CDR2 as FQNEAQ (reference sequence). V lost 2 bases and J lost 5, with 16 bases in between. The CDR3 is 15 residues long. CDR3 bases: TGTGCCAGCAGCTTAAGGACTGAGGGTACTAACGAGCAGTACTTC. Its translation: CASSLRTEGTNEQYF.

This clonotype showed up many times. V is TRBV6-1 and J is TRBJ1-1; D uncertain. V was trimmed by 6 bases and J by 8 bases, leaving 10 bases between them. The CDR3 consists of 11 residues. Germline V gene data show CDR1 as MNHNS and CDR2 as SASEGT. The CDR3 bases are TGTGCCAGCAGACGGGCTCCCGAAGCTTTCTTT. Its protein product is CASRRAPEAFF.

This clonotype was seen at least ten times. This chain connects TRBV12-3 or TRBV12-4 to TRBJ1-1; 8 nucleotides match TRBD1. V lost 4 bases and J lost 0; bases outside the gene matches: 10. CDR3 length equals 17 residues. CDR3 sequence (DNA): TGTGCCAGCAGTTGGACAGGGACAGTTGCGATGAACACTGAAGCTTTCTTT. Translated, it gives CASSWTGTVAMNTEAFF.